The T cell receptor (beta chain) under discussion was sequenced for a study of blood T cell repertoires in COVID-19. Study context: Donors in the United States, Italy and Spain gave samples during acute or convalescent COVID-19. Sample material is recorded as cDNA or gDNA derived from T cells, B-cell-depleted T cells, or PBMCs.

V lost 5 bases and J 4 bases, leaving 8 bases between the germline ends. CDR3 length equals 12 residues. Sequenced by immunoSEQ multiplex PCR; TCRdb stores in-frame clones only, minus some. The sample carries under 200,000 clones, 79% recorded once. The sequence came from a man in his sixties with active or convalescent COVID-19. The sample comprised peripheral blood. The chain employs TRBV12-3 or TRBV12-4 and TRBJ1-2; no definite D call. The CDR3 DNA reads TGTGCCAGCAGTCGGGAAGGCTATGGCTACACCTTC. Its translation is CASSREGYGYTF.